A single sample gave rise to the 27 T cell receptor beta chains below, sequenced in a study of T cells after posttransplantation cyclophosphamide. TCRdb's table, derived via immunoSEQ multiplex PCR, lists solely in-frame clones and lacks some. There are 30,000 or so clones in the sample, none observed a single time. Source material: PBMCs. The receptors come from a woman between 55 and 75 years old in good health, CMV-negative, and a related stem cell transplant donor.

This clone has ten or more counts. The J gene is TRBJ2-7, the V gene TRBV18, with 7 nucleotides matching TRBD1. There are 20 residues in the CDR3. Looked up from germline, CDR1 is KGHSH and CDR2 is LQKENI. Losses at the gene ends were 4 bases for V and 6 bases for J; bases not matched to a gene: 27. The CDR3 DNA sequence: TGTGCCAGCTCACTGAGCTACCGGGACAGCCGATCCGCTGGAGTACGCGAGCAGTACTTC. It codes for CASSLSYRDSRSAGVREQYF.

There are many counts of this clone. The gene calls are TRBV6-5 and TRBJ1-1, with a possible D match to TRBD1 (6 bases). The CDR3 totals 12 residues. Germline V lookup: CDR1 MNHEY, CDR2 SVGAGI. V was cut by 2 bases and J by 7 bases, with 8 bases left in between. CDR3 sequence reads: CASSYTDSEAFF. Here the CDR3 DNA reads TGTGCCAGCAGTTACACGGACAGTGAAGCTTTCTTT.

Many counts were recorded for this clone. V and J are TRBV7-3 and TRBJ2-7; D is perhaps TRBD1 (5 bases). The germline V and J ends were trimmed by 2 bases and 3 bases, with 11 bases remaining between them. CDR1 is SGHTA, CDR2 FQGTGA, per germline. The CDR3 runs to 14 residues. The CDR3 DNA reads as TGTGCCAGCAGCTTATCAGGGATGGTCTACGAGCAGTACTTC. Its translation is CASSLSGMVYEQYF. Looking up the rest from reference TRBV7-3 and TRBJ2-7 gives the full variable domain: GAGVSQTPSNKVTEKGKYVELRCDPISGHTALYWYRQSLGQGPEFLIYFQGTGAADDSGLPNDRFFAVRPEGSVSTLKIQRTERGDSAVYLCASSLSGMVYEQYFGPGTRLTVT.

This clone was found many times. The chain combines TRBV7-8 with TRBJ2-1; 7 nucleotides align to TRBD2. CDR1 SGHVS and CDR2 FQNEAQ come from the germline V gene. V was pared by 5 bases and J by 6 bases, with 10 bases of the junction left unmatched. This CDR3 is built from 15 residues. CDR3 sequence reads: CASSVGGFGGNEQFF. CDR3 in DNA: TGTGCCAGCAGCGTCGGGGGGTTTGGAGGCAATGAGCAGTTCTTC.

This clone was recorded many times. The chain joins TRBV4-3 to TRBJ2-5; 8 nucleotides match TRBD1. Per germline, CDR1 LGHNA and CDR2 YSLEER. This CDR3 is built from 15 residues. V lost 1 base, J lost 4 bases, and 5 bases stayed unmatched. CDR3 amino acids: CASSQVTGGRETQYF. In DNA form, the CDR3 reads TGCGCCAGCAGCCAAGTTACAGGGGGGAGAGAGACCCAGTACTTC.

This clone has at least ten counts. This chain connects TRBV27 to TRBJ2-7; the match to TRBD2 covers 7 bases. The V segment lost 2 bases and the J segment 2 bases; nucleotides outside the gene matches: 0. The CDR3 spans 13 residues. CDR1 and CDR2 from the germline V gene are MNHEY and SMNVEV (reference sequence). CDR3 DNA: TGTGCCAGCAGTTTAGGACTAGCCTACGAGCAGTACTTC. The encoded protein is CASSLGLAYEQYF.

This clone was seen at least ten times. V and J are TRBV7-3 and TRBJ2-1, with 7 bases lining up with TRBD1. CDR3 size: 16 residues. Trimming removed 1 base from V and 5 bases from J; junction bases left unmatched: 8. The germline gives CDR1 SGHTA, CDR2 FQGTGA. The CDR3 region is CASSLKWGTVNNEQFF. In DNA, the CDR3 is TGTGCCAGCAGCTTAAAGTGGGGGACAGTGAACAATGAGCAGTTCTTC.

This clone was recorded many times. The chain is built from TRBV4-1 and TRBJ2-7, with TRBD1 matching 8 bases. The CDR3 is 15 residues long. The V and J ends lost 4 bases and 5 bases, in that order; junction bases with no gene match: 10. From germline, CDR1 is MGHRA and CDR2 YSYEKL. The CDR3 loop is CASSPRQGLVHEQYF. For the CDR3, the DNA is TGCGCCAGCAGCCCTCGACAGGGGTTAGTCCACGAGCAGTACTTC.

This clone was seen repeatedly, ten times or more. The CDR3 here is CASSLLGQGSYEQYF. The CDR3 coding sequence is TGTGCCAGCAGCTTACTCGGACAGGGTTCCTACGAGCAGTACTTC. The chain links TRBV7-3 to TRBJ2-7, with TRBD1 identical over 8 bases. V shed 2 bases and J 1 base; nucleotides not matched to a gene: 4. This CDR3 spans 15 amino acids. Germline V CDR1 and CDR2: SGHTA, FQGTGA.

This clone was detected many times. This sequence joins TRBV5-1 and TRBJ1-6; 7 positions agree with TRBD1. V shed 2 bases, J shed 10 bases, and the junction held 9 bases outside the gene matches. The CDR3 totals 15 residues. The germline V gene has CDR1 SGHRS and CDR2 YFSETQ. CDR3 nucleotides: TGCGCCAGCAGCTTAGGGACAGTGCAAGGATCACCCCTCCACTTT. This sequence encodes CASSLGTVQGSPLHF.

The chain carries TRBV6-2 or TRBV6-3 and TRBJ2-5, with 8 bases matching TRBD1. CDR1 is MNHEY and CDR2 is SVGEGT in the germline V gene. With 6 bases clipped from V and 6 bases from J, the junction kept 18 bases outside the gene matches. CDR3 length: 17 residues. The CDR3 reads CASSLLGTGWGKKTQYF. In DNA, the CDR3 is TGTGCCAGCAGCCTCCTGGGGACAGGTTGGGGGAAAAAGACCCAGTACTTC.

The J gene is TRBJ2-3, the V gene TRBV7-2; possible D gene TRBD1, 6 bases. This CDR3 has 16 residues. Germline V lookup: CDR1 SGHTA, CDR2 FQGNSA. Trimming took 3 bases from V and 0 from J, leaving 13 bases between them. The CDR3 sequence: CASSFGAGASTDTQYF. As DNA, the CDR3 is TGTGCCAGCAGCTTTGGGGCAGGGGCAAGCACAGATACGCAGTATTTT. Drawing the rest from reference TRBV7-2 and TRBJ2-3, the complete variable domain is GAGVSQSPSNKVTEKGKDVELRCDPISGHTALYWYRQSLGQGLEFLIYFQGNSAPDKSGLPSDRFSAERTGGSVSTLTIQRTQQEDSAVYLCASSFGAGASTDTQYFGPGTRLTVL.

This clone was seen repeatedly, ten times or more. This chain joins TRBV19 and TRBJ1-5; 11 bases are shared with TRBD1. CDR1 is LNHDA, CDR2 SQIVND, per germline (reference sequence). J gave up 7 bases and V 4 bases, and 15 bases lay outside the gene matches. The CDR3 contains 18 residues. This CDR3 reads CASSKSGQGALKAQPQHF. In DNA form, the CDR3 reads TGTGCCAGTAGTAAATCTGGACAGGGGGCCCTCAAAGCCCAGCCCCAGCATTTT.

This clone was detected ten times or more. In DNA form, the CDR3 reads TGCGCCAGCAGCCTCTCTCCAGGGCATCAGCCCCAGCATTTT. It yields the protein CASSLSPGHQPQHF. The chain combines TRBV4-3 with TRBJ1-5, with D perhaps TRBD1 (5 bases). Trimming left V 4 bases short and J 5 bases short, with 12 bases between. This CDR3 has 14 residues. Germline CDR1 reads LGHNA; CDR2 reads YSLEER.

This clone was counted at least ten times. The CDR3 loop is CASSPRDSPIPYEQYF. The CDR3 region has the DNA TGTGCCAGCAGCCCTCGGGACAGCCCCATTCCCTACGAGCAGTACTTC. This rearrangement joins TRBV5-4 to TRBJ2-7; TRBD1 matches at 7 bases. The CDR3 spans 16 residues. Germline V gene data show CDR1 as SGHNT and CDR2 as YYREEE (reference sequence). The J segment lost 2 bases and the V segment lost 4 bases, leaving 12 bases of the junction unmatched.

The rearrangement links TRBV11-2 to TRBJ2-5, with D perhaps TRBD2 (7 bases). Germline V lookup: CDR1 SGHAT, CDR2 FQNNGV. The CDR3 length is 14 residues. V dropped 4 bases and J dropped 7 bases, with 16 bases sitting between them. Written as DNA, the CDR3 is TGTGCCAGCAGCTCCTACCAGGGAGGGGGGACCCAGTACTTC. This gives the protein CASSSYQGGGTQYF.

This clone was seen repeatedly, ten times or more. The chain links TRBV15 to TRBJ2-7; no reliable D call. The CDR3 consists of 12 residues. V shed 3 bases and J shed 9 bases, with 12 bases lying between them. Germline V lookup: CDR1 LNHNV, CDR2 YYDKDF (reference sequence). In DNA form, the CDR3 reads TGTGCCACCAGCAGTGACAAGGGTCGGCAGTACTTC. It encodes CATSSDKGRQYF.

This clone occurred a few times. The chain uses TRBV7-2 and TRBJ2-3, with 7 bases matching TRBD1. Germline loops: CDR1 SGHTA, CDR2 FQGNSA. J gave up 0 bases and V 2 bases, and 11 bases lay outside the gene matches. The CDR3 is 18 residues long. The CDR3 spells CASSLMGLGQASTDTQYF. In nucleotides, the CDR3 is TGTGCCAGCAGCTTAATGGGATTAGGACAGGCTAGCACAGATACGCAGTATTTT.

This clone showed up many times. V and J are TRBV7-9 and TRBJ1-1, with a weak D call TRBD1 (6 bases). The germline V gene encodes CDR1 SEHNR and CDR2 FQNEAQ (reference sequence). This CDR3 is built from 14 residues. V lost 5 bases and J 1 base, leaving 11 bases between the germline ends. CDR3 DNA sequence: TGTGCCAGCAGCCTACAGGGACCGAACACTGAAGCTTTCTTT. This encodes CASSLQGPNTEAFF.

This clone was found many times. The chain uses TRBV5-1 and TRBJ1-1, with 7 bases matching TRBD1. Germline V gene sequence: CDR1 SGHRS, CDR2 YFSETQ. V lost 3 bases, J lost 1 base, and 3 bases stayed unmatched. The CDR3 is 14 amino acids. The CDR3, as DNA: TGCGCCAGCAGCTCCGGGACAGAGAACACTGAAGCTTTCTTT. As protein: CASSSGTENTEAFF. Looking up the rest from reference TRBV5-1 and TRBJ1-1 gives the full variable domain: KAGVTQTPRYLIKTRGQQVTLSCSPISGHRSVSWYQQTPGQGLQFLFEYFSETQRNKGNFPGRFSGRQFSNSRSEMNVSTLELGDSALYLCASSSGTENTEAFFGQGTRLTVV.

This clone was recorded at least ten times. The chain employs TRBV27 and TRBJ2-7; the D gene is possibly TRBD2 (5 bases). V was cut by 7 bases and J by 2 bases, with 15 bases left in between. The CDR3 is 14 amino acids. CDR1 is MNHEY and CDR2 is SMNVEV in the germline V gene (reference sequence). CDR3 coding DNA: TGTGCCAGCAAGCAAATCCGAGGGCCCTACGAGCAGTACTTC. This codes for CASKQIRGPYEQYF.

This clone was detected many times. This chain joins TRBV6-6 and TRBJ2-3; the match to TRBD2 covers 7 bases. Trimming removed 2 bases from V and 5 bases from J; junction bases left unmatched: 4. The CDR3 runs to 14 residues. Germline assignment: CDR1 MNHNY and CDR2 SVGAGI (reference sequence). The CDR3, as DNA: TGTGCCAGCAGTTACGGGACTAACAGAGATACGCAGTATTTT. Its translation: CASSYGTNRDTQYF.

Ten or more counts support this clone. The chain recombines TRBV7-2 with TRBJ1-3; the D is unclear. Trimming stripped 3 bases from V and 1 base from J, with 7 bases between. Germline V lookup: CDR1 SGHTA, CDR2 FQGNSA. The CDR3 covers 14 residues. This chain's CDR3 is CASSFRRSGNTIYF. DNA of the CDR3: TGTGCCAGCAGCTTTAGGCGGTCTGGAAACACCATATATTTT.

This clone was counted ten times or more. The V call is TRBV29-1, the J call TRBJ2-2; the match to TRBD1 covers 10 bases. Losses at the gene ends were 7 bases for V and 3 bases for J; bases not matched to a gene: 2. In germline, CDR1 is SQVTM, CDR2 ANQGSEA. This CDR3 spans 13 amino acids. The chain's CDR3 is CSADRGHTGELFF. DNA for the CDR3: TGCAGCGCAGACAGGGGGCACACCGGGGAGCTGTTTTTT.

This clone was seen ten or more times. The rearrangement links TRBV7-3 to TRBJ1-6, with D possibly being TRBD1 (5 bases). Germline CDR1 reads SGHTA; CDR2 reads FQGTGA. Trimming stripped 1 base from V and 8 bases from J, with 9 bases between. The CDR3 extends over 14 amino acids. The CDR3 sequence is CASSLKGQDSPLHF. The CDR3, as DNA: TGTGCCAGCAGCTTAAAGGGGCAGGATTCACCCCTCCACTTT.

This clone has a count of ten or more. V is TRBV19 and J is TRBJ1-1, with TRBD1 as a possible D gene (6 bases). Per germline, CDR1 LNHDA and CDR2 SQIVND (reference sequence). Trimming stripped 9 bases from V and 4 bases from J, with 18 bases between. The CDR3 is made up of 14 amino acids. As DNA, the CDR3 is TGTGCCAGCGAGAAAACAGGGATAGGCACTGAAGCTTTCTTT. Protein product: CASEKTGIGTEAFF.

There are many counts of this clone. The chain couples TRBV6-5 to TRBJ1-1; D not certain. This CDR3 contains 14 residues. The germline gives CDR1 MNHEY, CDR2 SVGAGI. Trimming stripped 2 bases from V and 1 base from J, with 8 bases between. The CDR3 is CASSYVQKNTEAFF. CDR3 nucleotides: TGTGCCAGCAGTTACGTGCAGAAGAACACTGAAGCTTTCTTT.